Presented here are 5 T cell receptor beta chains from one specimen sequenced in a study of cytotoxic CD8 clonotypes in ibrutinib-treated CLL. Assay used: immunoSEQ multiplex PCR; TCRdb lists only in-frame clones, some missing. Here the sample spans 150,000 or so clones, roughly 88% being singletons. The specimen comprised PBMCs, sampled at disease progression, from a patient treated with ibrutinib. Every receptor here comes from a human donor with chronic lymphocytic leukemia.

The sample holds one count of this clone. The chain combines TRBV2 with TRBJ2-4; perhaps TRBD2 as D (6 bases). This CDR3 has 14 residues. Germline V gene lookup returns CDR1 SNHLY and CDR2 FYNNEI. V was trimmed by 6 bases and J by 0 bases, leaving 9 bases between them. The CDR3 coding sequence is TGTGCCAGCAGAGAGGGACTAGCCAAAAACATTCAGTACTTC. Protein: CASREGLAKNIQYF.

CDR3 amino acids: CASSPGFDTDTQYF. The DNA of the CDR3 is TGTGCCAGCAGCCCCGGGTTTGACACAGATACGCAGTATTTT. V gene TRBV25-1 combines with J gene TRBJ2-3; no definite D call. V shed 6 bases and J shed 2 bases, with 12 bases lying between them. CDR3 length equals 14 residues. Germline values: CDR1 MGHDK, CDR2 SYGVNS.

The chain recombines TRBV4-2 with TRBJ1-1; D perhaps matches TRBD1 (6 bases). CDR1 and CDR2 (germline): LGHNA, YNFKEQ. The CDR3 is 15 amino acids. V was pared by 2 bases and J by 9 bases, with 19 bases between. The CDR3 loop is CASSQLSQGTEKAFF. The DNA for the CDR3 is TGTGCCAGCAGCCAACTTTCCCAGGGGACGGAGAAAGCTTTCTTT.

This clone was seen only once. This chain joins TRBV4-1 and TRBJ2-3; 11 bases agree with TRBD2. The CDR3 is 15 residues long. Germline assignment: CDR1 MGHRA and CDR2 YSYEKL. The V segment lost 2 bases and the J segment 7 bases; nucleotides outside the gene matches: 5. CDR3 sequence: CASSQLAGGAYTQYF. The DNA for the CDR3 is TGCGCCAGCAGCCAATTAGCGGGAGGGGCATATACGCAGTATTTT.

The chain employs TRBV19 and TRBJ1-5, with a tentative D call TRBD1 (6 bases). Germline CDR1 and CDR2: LNHDA and SQIVND (reference sequence). V was pared by 4 bases and J by 7 bases, with 8 bases between. The CDR3 has 12 amino acids. The CDR3 reads CASSTRGQPQHF. The CDR3 coding sequence is TGTGCCAGTAGTACCAGGGGACAGCCCCAGCATTTT. Full variable domain (outside the CDR3, taken from reference TRBV19 and TRBJ1-5): DGGITQSPKYLFRKEGQNVTLSCEQNLNHDAMYWYRQDPGQGLRLIYYSQIVNDFQKGDIAEGYSVSREKKESFPLTVTSAQKNPTAFYLCASSTRGQPQHFGDGTRLSIL.